The rows below give T cell receptor beta chains drawn from one sample of a study of T-cell reconstitution after alpha-beta-depleted transplantation in children. Via MiXCR, TCRdb re-called the PCR reads, giving one row per CDR3 protein. The sample includes a few hundred thousand distinct CDR3 sequences, 13% seen only once; the top ten take around 2.2%. The sequencing used PBMCs, mostly from graft donor cells, collected 360 days after TCRalphabeta/CD19-depleted stem cell transplant. The source is a male patient aged 10 to 17 who had a stem cell transplant for acute myeloid leukemia, so the T cells may come from the graft donor. Both conserved end residues are part of each CDR3. The D gene is left open where the match is weak. Expanded clones get a size class; other rows say once, few or many, or leave the size out.

TRBV24-1	TRBJ2-5	TRBD2	few	TGTGCCACCAGTGATTTTGGGCGGGAGGGCCGGGAGACCCAGTACTTC	CATSDFGREGRETQYF
TRBV15	TRBJ2-7	-	few	TGTGCCACCAGCAAGGGCGGAGTCTCCTACGAGCAGTACTTC	CATSKGGVSYEQYF
TRBV20-1	TRBJ1-4	-	-	TGCACCCACCGGAGGCATCTCGATGAAAAACTGTTTTTT	CTHRRHLDEKLFF
TRBV11-2	TRBJ2-1	-	-	TGTGCCAGCAGCCCGCCCGGGACCACGTACAATGAGCAGTTCTTC	CASSPPGTTYNEQFF
TRBV6-5	TRBJ2-7	-	few	TGTGCCAGCAGTTACTCGCGGCTAGTCGACGAGCAGTACTTC	CASSYSRLVDEQYF
TRBV12-3/TRBV12-4	TRBJ2-7	-	few	TGTGCCAGCAGTTTACAGCGTGTATCCTACGAGCAGTACTTC	CASSLQRVSYEQYF
TRBV6-5	TRBJ2-3	-	many	TGTGCCAGCAGTTACCGTACGGTTGGACAGTCATCGGGAACGCAGTATTTT	CASSYRTVGQSSGTQYF
TRBV20-1	TRBJ2-2	-	few	TGCAGTGCTAGTTTCGATCCCCTAAGCACCGGGGAGCTGTTTTTT	CSASFDPLSTGELFF
TRBV28	TRBJ2-6	-	few	TGTGCCAGCAGTTTATACCGAGGGGGCTCTGGGGCCAACGTCCTGACTTTC	CASSLYRGGSGANVLTF
TRBV29-1	TRBJ2-5	-	-	TGCAGCGTTGGGACCCTATCCGGGGAGACCCAGTACTTC	CSVGTLSGETQYF
TRBV7-9	TRBJ2-2	-	many	TGTGCCAGCAGCTTAGTACTCGTCGGCAACACCGGGGAGCTGTTTTTT	CASSLVLVGNTGELFF
TRBV4-3	TRBJ2-7	-	few	TGCGCCAGCAGCCGCAAGACACATTCCTACGAGCAGTACTTC	CASSRKTHSYEQYF
TRBV18	TRBJ2-5	-	-	TGTGCCAGCACAACCGCGGCCCAGGGGACCCAGTACTTC	CASTTAAQGTQYF
TRBV18	TRBJ2-1	TRBD2	few	TGTGCCAGCTCAAGCGGGACCCCCTACAATGAGCAGTTCTTC	CASSSGTPYNEQFF
TRBV9	TRBJ2-1	-	-	TGTGCCAGCAGCGCTAAGGGACCCTCCTACAATGAGCAGTTCTTC	CASSAKGPSYNEQFF
TRBV7-2	TRBJ2-5	TRBD2	-	TGTGCCAGCAGCTTAGTAGAGCGGGGAGACCCACGGACCCAGTACTTC	CASSLVERGDPRTQYF
TRBV14	TRBJ2-5	TRBD2	many	TGTGCCAGCAGCCAAGACCCTAGGACTAGCGGAAGGGAAGAGACCCAGTACTTC	CASSQDPRTSGREETQYF
TRBV12-3/TRBV12-4	TRBJ2-1	TRBD2	-	TGTGCCAGCAGCTTGAACCCGACTAGCGGGCCTTACAATGAGCAGTTCTTC	CASSLNPTSGPYNEQFF
TRBV28	TRBJ2-7	-	few	TGTGCCAGCAGTCCTAAGACGGAGCAGTACTTC	CASSPKTEQYF
TRBV20-1	TRBJ2-1	TRBD2	many	TGCAGTGCTGGGGGGACTAGCGGACTCTACAATGAGCAGTTCTTC	CSAGGTSGLYNEQFF
TRBV6-1	TRBJ2-1	-	few	TGTGCCAGCAGTGAAAAGACACCTTACGGTATAGATGAGCAGTTCTTC	CASSEKTPYGIDEQFF
TRBV7-3	TRBJ2-1	-	many	TGTGCCAGCAGCTTAGGGTTGAGAAATGAGCAGTTCTTC	CASSLGLRNEQFF
TRBV5-6	TRBJ1-1	TRBD1	many	TGTGCCAGCAGCTTTTACCAGGGGGCTTTCATGAACACTGAAGCTTTCTTT	CASSFYQGAFMNTEAFF
TRBV28	TRBJ2-7	TRBD1	many	TGTGCCAGCAGTTTAAGGCCGACAGGGGTCTACGAGCAGTACTTC	CASSLRPTGVYEQYF
TRBV7-3	TRBJ2-1	-	-	TGTGCCAGCAGCTTATTGTCTGGGGTCCCCTACAATGAGCAGTTCTTC	CASSLLSGVPYNEQFF
TRBV2	TRBJ2-1	TRBD2	few	TGTGCCAGCAGGGCGGCGGTAGGTCCCTCTCGGGAGGGCCGTTACAATGAGCAGTTCTTC	CASRAAVGPSREGRYNEQFF
TRBV29-1	TRBJ2-7	-	few	TGCAGCGTTGGGCAGAGTTTGTACGAGCAGTACTTC	CSVGQSLYEQYF
TRBV19	TRBJ1-5	-	few	TGTGCCAGTAGTATCGGACAGACTAGCAATCAGCCCCAGCATTTT	CASSIGQTSNQPQHF
TRBV5-5	TRBJ2-1	TRBD1	many	TGTGCCAGCAGCTTGGAGGGGACAGCGGCTTACAATGAGCAGTTCTTC	CASSLEGTAAYNEQFF
TRBV7-9	TRBJ2-3	-	-	TGTGCCAGCAGCAACCCTCCAGGGGCAGGCACAGATACGCAGTATTTT	CASSNPPGAGTDTQYF
TRBV12-3/TRBV12-4	TRBJ2-1	TRBD2	few	TGTGCCAGCAGTTTAGAACCCGTGGGACTAGCGGGATTCCGGGAGCAGTTCTTC	CASSLEPVGLAGFREQFF
TRBV12-3/TRBV12-4	TRBJ2-1	-	many	TGTGCCAGCAGTTTATATAAACAGGGTGGAGTAAATGAGCAGTTCTTC	CASSLYKQGGVNEQFF
TRBV3-1	TRBJ2-3	TRBD1	few	TGTGCCAGCAGCCCCGGACAGGGTGGAGCTACTACGCAGTATTTT	CASSPGQGGATTQYF
TRBV7-9	TRBJ2-7	-	-	TGTGCCAGCAGCTTACTTGAGAAGGGGTGGTACGAGCAGTACTTC	CASSLLEKGWYEQYF
TRBV28	TRBJ1-5	-	-	TGTGCCTGCTGGGGGGACGCGCTGTATAGCAATCAGCCCCAGCATTTT	CACWGDALYSNQPQHF
TRBV15	TRBJ2-7	TRBD2	few	TGTGCCACCAGCCCCCCGGGACTATCCTACGAGCAGTACTTC	CATSPPGLSYEQYF
TRBV12-3/TRBV12-4	TRBJ1-2	-	many	TGTGCCAGCAGTTTAGGTTGGCCGGACGGTACCTATGGCTACACCTTC	CASSLGWPDGTYGYTF
TRBV4-2	TRBJ2-3	TRBD2	-	TGTGCCAGCAGCCAAGAGACGGCGGGAGACCGATATACGCAGTATTTT	CASSQETAGDRYTQYF
TRBV4-1	TRBJ2-1	-	-	TGCGCCAGCAGCCAAGTAACTAGTTACAATGAGCAGTTCTTC	CASSQVTSYNEQFF
TRBV4-3	TRBJ2-2	TRBD2	-	TGCGCCAGCAGCCAAGCGCTAGCGGGAGTCCTGTCAAAGGTGTTTTTT	CASSQALAGVLSKVFF
TRBV11-3	TRBJ2-3	TRBD2	-	TGTGCCAGCAGCTCGGGACTAGGGGCAACAGATACGCAGTATTTT	CASSSGLGATDTQYF
TRBV7-3	TRBJ2-1	TRBD2	-	TGTGCCAGCAGCTTAACGAGGGGACTAGCGGGAGGAAATGAGCAGTTCTTC	CASSLTRGLAGGNEQFF
TRBV7-2	TRBJ2-1	-	many	TGTGCCAGCAGCTTAGGCGAAAATGAGCAGTTCTTC	CASSLGENEQFF